The rows below give T cell receptor beta chains drawn from one sample of a study of CD8+ T cells in alopecia areata. Libraries were prepared by immunoSEQ multiplex PCR; TCRdb keeps only in-frame clonotypes and omits some of them. The repertoire holds about 210,000 clones, with over 40% as singletons. The sample in question was CD4+ T cells sorted from blood, obtained at approximately week 36, from a patient treated with tofacitinib. Every receptor here comes from a human donor with alopecia areata. Both conserved end residues are trimmed from each CDR3. Fields, in order: V gene, clone size, J gene, CDR3 protein. Clone size is stated in some rows and not others, as once, few, many or a class when expanded.

V: TRBV7-2
size: few
J: TRBJ2-3
CDR3: ASTLGTDTQY

V: TRBV29-1
size: few
J: TRBJ2-1
CDR3: SHGGRPPYNEQF

V: TRBV5-1
size: .
J: TRBJ2-7
CDR3: ASSLVQGLSYEQY

V: TRBV5-1
size: once
J: TRBJ2-1
CDR3: ASSLARGQGLNEQF

V: TRBV30
size: few
J: TRBJ1-5
CDR3: AWSVQGGDQPQH

V: TRBV7-3
size: many
J: TRBJ1-5
CDR3: ASSYLGDRGSQPQH

V: TRBV28
size: .
J: TRBJ1-2
CDR3: ASAHSTGGHYGYT

V: TRBV25-1
size: .
J: TRBJ2-2
CDR3: ASGLQGAYTGELF

V: TRBV18
size: .
J: TRBJ2-7
CDR3: ASSPMTGAAGEQY

V: TRBV5-1
size: .
J: TRBJ2-1
CDR3: ASSLGSVNEQF

V: TRBV18
size: .
J: TRBJ1-2
CDR3: ASSPRERGYGYT

V: TRBV6-5
size: .
J: TRBJ2-7
CDR3: ASRVQGISYEQY

V: TRBV5-1
size: once
J: TRBJ1-1
CDR3: ASSNGMALFEAF

V: TRBV5-1
size: .
J: TRBJ1-1
CDR3: ASSPRAGNTEAF

V: TRBV28
size: many
J: TRBJ2-7
CDR3: ASSLTPRSSYEQY

V: TRBV6-5
size: .
J: TRBJ1-2
CDR3: ASSYRLGGYT

V: TRBV5-4
size: few
J: TRBJ2-3
CDR3: ASSLSGQGADTQY